The clone carrying this T cell receptor (beta chain) has a count of ten or more. Some clones are missing from TCRdb's copy, which holds only in-frame ones; the method was immunoSEQ multiplex PCR. The sample holds around 100,000 clones, over 80% seen once. Germline V gives CDR1 LNHNV, CDR2 YYDKDF (reference sequence). V lost 0 bases to trimming and J lost 3 bases; unmatched junction nucleotides: 4. The CDR3 length is 16 residues. The data derive from a study of T cell responses to AZD1222 COVID-19 vaccine. The chain uses TRBV15 and TRBJ2-1, with 8 bases lining up with TRBD2. Sequencing was performed on peripheral blood, taken on day 0 of AZD1222 vaccination. The TCR was taken from an adult in good health. For the CDR3, the DNA is TGTGCCACCAGCAGAGAAGGCGGGGGGTACTACAATGAGCAGTTCTTC. Residues: CATSREGGGYYNEQFF. Full variable domain (rest looked up from reference TRBV15 and TRBJ2-1): DAMVIQNPRYQVTQFGKPVTLSCSQTLNHNVMYWYQQKSSQAPKLLFHYYDKDFNNEADTPDNFQSRRPNTSFCFLDIRSPGLGDTAMYLCATSREGGGYYNEQFFGPGTRLTVL.